This T cell receptor (beta chain) was captured by sequencing in a study of cytomegalovirus exposure and HLA in healthy donors. To note about this clone: The antigen remains unidentified. In the same sample, other DNA sequences code for this CDR3.

The PCR had 60 Vbeta and 13 Jbeta primers. The repertoire was sequenced with immunoSEQ multiplex PCR; TCRdb's copy has only in-frame clones and lacks some. The table lists 200,000 to 250,000 clones, over 80% of them singletons. Germline V CDR1 and CDR2: LNHDA, SQIVND (reference sequence). CDR3 size: 13 residues. V trimming: 6 bases; J trimming: 1 base; junction bases outside the gene matches: 2. Broader study findings: In vitro confirmation showed a few CMV-associated chains to be CMV antigen specific.

Donors consisted of healthy bone marrow donors. The sample consisted of PBMCs. This chain links TRBV19 with TRBJ1-1; TRBD1 matches 7 bases. This clonotype was sampled from a boy aged 2 to 10 in good health and CMV-seronegative. In DNA form, the CDR3 reads TGTGCCAGTAGCCGGACAGGGAACACTGAAGCTTTCTTT. This encodes CASSRTGNTEAFF.